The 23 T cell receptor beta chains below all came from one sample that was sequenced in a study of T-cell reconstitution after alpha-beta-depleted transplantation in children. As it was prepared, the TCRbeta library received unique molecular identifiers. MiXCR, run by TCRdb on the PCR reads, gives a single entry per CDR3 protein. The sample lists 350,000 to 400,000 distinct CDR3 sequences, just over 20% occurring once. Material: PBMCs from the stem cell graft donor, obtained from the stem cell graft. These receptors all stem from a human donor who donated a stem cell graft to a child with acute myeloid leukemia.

CDR3 coding DNA: TGCGCCAGCAGCCAAGTAGGGGGGGCGGGAGAGACCCAGTACTTC. Amino acids: CASSQVGGAGETQYF. This chain joins TRBV4-3 and TRBJ2-5; D perhaps matches TRBD2 (7 bases). Trimming stripped 1 base from V and 4 bases from J, with 13 bases between. Germline values: CDR1 LGHNA, CDR2 YSLEER. The CDR3 runs to 15 residues.

The chain's CDR3 is CASSTEDRPAVWDNEQFF. The CDR3, as DNA: TGTGCCAGCAGTACCGAGGACAGGCCGGCGGTGTGGGACAATGAGCAGTTCTTC. V is TRBV2 and J is TRBJ2-1; the match to TRBD1 covers 7 bases. CDR3 length: 18 amino acids. J was trimmed by 5 bases and V by 5 bases; bases with no gene match: 18. Germline V CDR1 and CDR2: SNHLY, FYNNEI.

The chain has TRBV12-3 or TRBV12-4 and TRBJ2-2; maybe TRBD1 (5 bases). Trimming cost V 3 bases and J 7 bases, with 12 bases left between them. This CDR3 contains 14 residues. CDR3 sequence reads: CASSFLGRGGELFF. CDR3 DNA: TGTGCCAGCAGTTTTTTGGGTAGGGGCGGGGAGCTGTTTTTT.

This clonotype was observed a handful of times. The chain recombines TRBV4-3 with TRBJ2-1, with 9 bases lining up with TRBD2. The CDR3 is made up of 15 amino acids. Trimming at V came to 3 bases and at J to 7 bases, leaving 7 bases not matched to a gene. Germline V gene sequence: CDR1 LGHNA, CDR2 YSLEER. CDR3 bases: TGCGCCAGCAGCCAGTTTCGCGGGGGGGAGAATGAGCAGTTCTTC. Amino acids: CASSQFRGGENEQFF.

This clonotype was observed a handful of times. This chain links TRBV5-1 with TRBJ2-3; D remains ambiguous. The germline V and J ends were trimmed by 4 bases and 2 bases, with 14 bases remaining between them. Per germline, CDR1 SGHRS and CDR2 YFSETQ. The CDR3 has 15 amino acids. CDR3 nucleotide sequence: TGCGCCAGCAGCCCGACTGGACGGAACACAGATACGCAGTATTTT. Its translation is CASSPTGRNTDTQYF. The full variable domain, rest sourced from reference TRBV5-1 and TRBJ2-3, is KAGVTQTPRYLIKTRGQQVTLSCSPISGHRSVSWYQQTPGQGLQFLFEYFSETQRNKGNFPGRFSGRQFSNSRSEMNVSTLELGDSALYLCASSPTGRNTDTQYFGPGTRLTVL.

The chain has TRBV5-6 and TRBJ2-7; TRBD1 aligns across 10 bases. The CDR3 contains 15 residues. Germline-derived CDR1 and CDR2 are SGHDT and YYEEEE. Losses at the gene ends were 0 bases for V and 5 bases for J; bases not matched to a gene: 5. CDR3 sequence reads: CASSLDETGGDEQYF. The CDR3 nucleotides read TGTGCCAGCAGCTTGGACGAGACAGGGGGCGACGAGCAGTACTTC.

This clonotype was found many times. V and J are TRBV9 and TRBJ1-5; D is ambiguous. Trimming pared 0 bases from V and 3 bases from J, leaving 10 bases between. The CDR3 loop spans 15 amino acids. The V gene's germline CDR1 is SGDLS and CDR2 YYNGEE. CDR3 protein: CASSVGGAINQPQHF. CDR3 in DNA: TGTGCCAGCAGCGTAGGAGGAGCAATCAATCAGCCCCAGCATTTT.

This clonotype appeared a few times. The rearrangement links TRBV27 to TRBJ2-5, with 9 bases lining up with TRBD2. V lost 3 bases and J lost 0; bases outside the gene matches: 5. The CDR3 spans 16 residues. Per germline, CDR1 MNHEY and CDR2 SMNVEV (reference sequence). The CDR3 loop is CASSFASGAHQETQYF. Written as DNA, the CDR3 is TGTGCCAGCAGTTTCGCTAGCGGGGCCCACCAAGAGACCCAGTACTTC.

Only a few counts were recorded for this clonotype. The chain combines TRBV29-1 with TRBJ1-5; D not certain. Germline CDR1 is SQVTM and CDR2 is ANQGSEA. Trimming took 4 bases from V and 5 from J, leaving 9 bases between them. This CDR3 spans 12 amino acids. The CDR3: CSVVYGDQPQHF. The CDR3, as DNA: TGCAGCGTTGTATACGGGGATCAGCCCCAGCATTTT.

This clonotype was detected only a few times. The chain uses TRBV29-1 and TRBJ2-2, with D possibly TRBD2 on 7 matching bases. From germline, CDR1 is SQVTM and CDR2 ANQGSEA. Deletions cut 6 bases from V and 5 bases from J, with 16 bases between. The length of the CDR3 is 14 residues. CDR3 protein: CSVPGGLKTGELFF. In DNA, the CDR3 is TGCAGCGTCCCCGGGGGGCTGAAAACCGGGGAGCTGTTTTTT.

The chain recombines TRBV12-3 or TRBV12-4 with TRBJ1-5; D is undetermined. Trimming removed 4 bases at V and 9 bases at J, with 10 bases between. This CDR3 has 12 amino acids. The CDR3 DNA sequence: TGTGCCAGCAGTTATTCCGCACTGCCCCAGCATTTT. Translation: CASSYSALPQHF.

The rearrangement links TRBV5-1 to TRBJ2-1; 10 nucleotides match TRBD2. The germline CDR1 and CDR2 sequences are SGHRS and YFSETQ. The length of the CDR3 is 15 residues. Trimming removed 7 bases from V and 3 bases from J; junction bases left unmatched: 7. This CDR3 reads CASGAGGTVYNEQFF. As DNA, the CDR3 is TGCGCCAGCGGAGCGGGGGGGACCGTCTACAATGAGCAGTTCTTC. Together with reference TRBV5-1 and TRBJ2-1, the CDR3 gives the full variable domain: KAGVTQTPRYLIKTRGQQVTLSCSPISGHRSVSWYQQTPGQGLQFLFEYFSETQRNKGNFPGRFSGRQFSNSRSEMNVSTLELGDSALYLCASGAGGTVYNEQFFGPGTRLTVL.

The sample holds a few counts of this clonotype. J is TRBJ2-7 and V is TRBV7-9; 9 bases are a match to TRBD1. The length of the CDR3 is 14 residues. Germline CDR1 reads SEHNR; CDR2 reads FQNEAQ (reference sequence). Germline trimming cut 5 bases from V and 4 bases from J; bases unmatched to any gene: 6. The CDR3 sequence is CASSDGTGRYEQYF. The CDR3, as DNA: TGTGCCAGCAGCGATGGGACAGGGAGGTACGAGCAGTACTTC.

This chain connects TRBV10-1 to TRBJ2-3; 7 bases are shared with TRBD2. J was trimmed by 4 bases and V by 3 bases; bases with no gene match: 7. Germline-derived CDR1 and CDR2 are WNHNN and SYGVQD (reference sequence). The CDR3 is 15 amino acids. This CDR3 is CASSDGEGLADTQYF. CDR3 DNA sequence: TGCGCCAGCAGTGATGGAGAAGGACTAGCAGATACGCAGTATTTT.

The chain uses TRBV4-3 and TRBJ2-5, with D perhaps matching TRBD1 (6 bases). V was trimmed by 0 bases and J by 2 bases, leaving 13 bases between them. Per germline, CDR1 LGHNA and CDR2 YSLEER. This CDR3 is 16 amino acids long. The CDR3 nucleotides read TGCGCCAGCAGCCAAGATTCTCAAGGGGGACAAGAGACCCAGTACTTC. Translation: CASSQDSQGGQETQYF.

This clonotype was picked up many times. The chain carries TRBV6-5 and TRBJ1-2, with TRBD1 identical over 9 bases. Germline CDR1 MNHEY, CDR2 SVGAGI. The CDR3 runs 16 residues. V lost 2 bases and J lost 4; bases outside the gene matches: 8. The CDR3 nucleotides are TGTGCCAGCAGTTACGATACAGGGGGCTTCACCTATGGCTACACCTTC. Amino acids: CASSYDTGGFTYGYTF.

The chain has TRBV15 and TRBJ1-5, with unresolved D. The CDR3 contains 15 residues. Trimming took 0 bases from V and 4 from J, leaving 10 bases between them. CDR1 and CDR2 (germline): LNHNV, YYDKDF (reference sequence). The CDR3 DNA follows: TGTGCCACCAGCAGAGATCCGGACGGGAATCAGCCCCAGCATTTT. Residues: CATSRDPDGNQPQHF. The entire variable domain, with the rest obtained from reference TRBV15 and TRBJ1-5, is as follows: DAMVIQNPRYQVTQFGKPVTLSCSQTLNHNVMYWYQQKSSQAPKLLFHYYDKDFNNEADTPDNFQSRRPNTSFCFLDIRSPGLGDTAMYLCATSRDPDGNQPQHFGDGTRLSIL.

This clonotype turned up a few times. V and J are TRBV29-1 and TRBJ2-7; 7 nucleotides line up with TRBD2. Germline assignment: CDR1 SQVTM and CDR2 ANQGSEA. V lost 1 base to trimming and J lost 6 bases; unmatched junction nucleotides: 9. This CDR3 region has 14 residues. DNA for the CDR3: TGCAGCGTTGAAGGTTTAGCGGGTGGATCCGAGCAGTACTTC. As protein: CSVEGLAGGSEQYF.

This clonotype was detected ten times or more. The CDR3 DNA reads as TGTGCCAGCAGTTTCGGGGGCACAGATACGCAGTATTTT. Protein: CASSFGGTDTQYF. V and J are TRBV12-3 or TRBV12-4 and TRBJ2-3, with D maybe TRBD2 (5 bases). V lost 3 bases, J lost 1 base, and 5 bases lay in between. The CDR3 loop spans 13 amino acids.

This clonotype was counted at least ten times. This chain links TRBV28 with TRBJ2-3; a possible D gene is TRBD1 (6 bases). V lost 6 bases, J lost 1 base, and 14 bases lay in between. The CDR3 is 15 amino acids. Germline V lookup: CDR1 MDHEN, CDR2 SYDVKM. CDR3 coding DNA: TGTGCCAGCAGCCTTCCAGGGGTCGGCACAGATACGCAGTATTTT. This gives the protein CASSLPGVGTDTQYF.

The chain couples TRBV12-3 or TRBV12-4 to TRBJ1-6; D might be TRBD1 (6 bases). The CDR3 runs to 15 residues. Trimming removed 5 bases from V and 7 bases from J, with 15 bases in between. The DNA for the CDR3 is TGTGCCAGCAGTGACCGGGGGGCGAGGAATTCACCCCTCCACTTT. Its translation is CASSDRGARNSPLHF.

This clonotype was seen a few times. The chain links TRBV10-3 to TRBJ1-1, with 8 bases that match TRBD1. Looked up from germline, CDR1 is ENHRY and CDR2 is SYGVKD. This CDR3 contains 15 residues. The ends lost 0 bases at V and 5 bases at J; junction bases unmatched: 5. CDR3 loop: CAISESGRGRTEAFF. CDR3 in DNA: TGTGCCATCAGTGAGTCAGGCAGGGGGCGAACTGAAGCTTTCTTT.

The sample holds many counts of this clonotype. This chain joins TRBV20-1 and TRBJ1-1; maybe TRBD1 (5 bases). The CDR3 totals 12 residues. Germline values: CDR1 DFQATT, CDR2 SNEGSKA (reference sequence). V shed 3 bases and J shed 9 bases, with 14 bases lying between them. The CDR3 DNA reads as TGCAGTGCTAGCGAACCGGGACTTCAAGCTTTCTTT. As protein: CSASEPGLQAFF.